Listed below are T cell receptor beta chains from one sample, sequenced in a study of T-cell memory formation after mild COVID-19. TCRdb analysed the 5' RACE reads with MiXCR anew, one entry per CDR3 protein. The sample records 250,000 to 350,000 distinct CDR3 sequences, 15% to 20% being singletons. The sequencing sample was made of PBMCs or a T cell subset sorted from them (not recorded which). The source of these receptors is a man between 18 and 35 years old who had mild COVID-19 (a few samples of this study predate the infection). Cell type and time point are not known. CDR3s include the opening cysteine and the closing phenylalanine or tryptophan. A D gene is named only where the DNA matches it firmly. Only some rows state a clone size, as once, few, many or a class for expanded clones.

size	D	V	J	DNA	CDR3
few	TRBD2	TRBV20-1	TRBJ2-1	TGCAGTGCTAAAGATAGCGGGGGGTCCAATGAGCAGTTCTTC	CSAKDSGGSNEQFF
once	.	TRBV5-6	TRBJ1-3	TGTGCCAGCAGCCCGACAGCTTCTGGAAACACCATATATTTT	CASSPTASGNTIYF
.	.	TRBV3-1	TRBJ1-4	TGTGCCAGCAGCCAAGAGCAGGGGCCCCTAAAACTGTTTTTT	CASSQEQGPLKLFF
.	.	TRBV20-1	TRBJ1-5	TGCAGTGCTAGGCAGGGCTTCTATCAGCCCCAGCATTTT	CSARQGFYQPQHF
many	.	TRBV12-3/TRBV12-4	TRBJ1-5	TGTGCCAGCAGTTTAGCGCTGGCAGGCTTAGATCAGCCCCAGCATTTT	CASSLALAGLDQPQHF
few	TRBD2	TRBV10-3	TRBJ2-3	TGTGCCATCAGTGGAAGCGGGGGAGTCACAGATACGCAGTATTTT	CAISGSGGVTDTQYF
.	.	TRBV7-2	TRBJ1-2	TGTGCCAGCAGCGCCACCAGGGATTCCTCTTATGGCTACACCTTC	CASSATRDSSYGYTF
.	.	TRBV5-1	TRBJ1-2	TGCGCCAGCAGCTTGGCAGCAAGAAGTGGCTACACCTTC	CASSLAARSGYTF
few	.	TRBV5-1	TRBJ1-1	TGCGCCAGCAGCTTGGGCAGCTTGAACACTGAAGCTTTCTTT	CASSLGSLNTEAFF
.	.	TRBV28	TRBJ1-1	TGTGCCAGCAGCGCCCCGGGACGGATGAACACTGAAGCTTTCTTT	CASSAPGRMNTEAFF
.	.	TRBV2	TRBJ1-2	TGTGCCAGCGGGGACTATGGCTACACCTTC	CASGDYGYTF
.	TRBD1	TRBV28	TRBJ1-2	TGTGCCAGCAGTTTTGCAGGGGGGTTCTATGGCTACACCTTC	CASSFAGGFYGYTF
many	.	TRBV5-1	TRBJ2-5	TGCGCCAGCAGCTGGGGCGAGACCCAGTACTTC	CASSWGETQYF
few	.	TRBV20-1	TRBJ1-2	TGCAGTGCTTTTTCCCCAGGGGCTAGTGAGGGCTACACCTTC	CSAFSPGASEGYTF
.	.	TRBV7-9	TRBJ2-3	TGTGCCAGCAGCCCCCAGCCTGATACGCAGTATTTT	CASSPQPDTQYF
few	.	TRBV3-1	TRBJ2-3	TGTGCCAGCAGCCAAGAATCGCGGGGCGACACAGATACGCAGTATTTT	CASSQESRGDTDTQYF
.	TRBD1	TRBV4-3	TRBJ1-2	TGCGCCAGCAGCCAAGATCCGGCCAGGGGGCGTAGAGACTACACCTTC	CASSQDPARGRRDYTF
.	.	TRBV5-1	TRBJ1-5	TGCGCCAGCAGCTTAGGAGGGTCTGGCAATCAGCCCCAGCATTTT	CASSLGGSGNQPQHF
many	TRBD1	TRBV29-1	TRBJ2-1	TGCAGCGTCGGACAGGGGGTTGGCAATGAGCAGTTCTTC	CSVGQGVGNEQFF
many	.	TRBV6-2/TRBV6-3	TRBJ2-6	TGTGCCGCCAGAACAGGTTATTCTGGGGCCAACGTCCTGACTTTC	CAARTGYSGANVLTF
.	.	TRBV5-5	TRBJ1-1	TGTGCCAGCAGCTTGTTGAGCAGGGACACTGAAGCTTTCTTT	CASSLLSRDTEAFF
few	.	TRBV6-5	TRBJ1-1	TGTGCCAGCAGCCTCGGGGCAGCCACACTCAAGTCTCTACGAGCTGGGTCGAACACTGAAGCTTTCTTT	CASSLGAATLKSLRAGSNTEAFF
.	.	TRBV18	TRBJ2-3	TGTGCCAGCTCACCCCTGGGAGGTGGCGGCACAGATACGCAGTATTTT	CASSPLGGGGTDTQYF
.	.	TRBV20-1	TRBJ2-2	TGCAGTGCGGGCAGACCGAACACCGGGGAGCTGTTTTTT	CSAGRPNTGELFF
.	TRBD1	TRBV6-5	TRBJ1-2	TGTGCCAGCAGTTACACCCTACAGGGGAGTCTTCACTATGGCTACACCTTC	CASSYTLQGSLHYGYTF
.	.	TRBV10-3	TRBJ2-6	TGTGCCGCCTCCGGGACGGCGATCTCTGGGGCCAACGTCCTGACTTTC	CAASGTAISGANVLTF
few	TRBD1	TRBV5-1	TRBJ2-5	TGCGCCAGCAGCTTAGGGACAGGGAGAATAGAGACCCAGTACTTC	CASSLGTGRIETQYF
.	.	TRBV7-2	TRBJ2-7	TGTGCCAGCAGCCTAAAGGGGGGCTACGAGCAGTACTTC	CASSLKGGYEQYF
few	.	TRBV11-2	TRBJ2-4	TGTGCCAGCAGCTCTGATATTACGTCCAAAAACATTCAGTACTTC	CASSSDITSKNIQYF